One and the same sample provided the 25 T cell receptor beta chains below, sequenced in a study of shared clonotypes between healthy human individuals. Clones were sequenced by immunoSEQ multiplex PCR, and TCRdb holds only the in-frame ones, with some missing. The sample includes about 1.4 million clones, roughly 95% seen only once; the top ten take 1.2%. The sample consisted of naive CD4+ T cells sorted from blood. Subset reported: CD45RA+ positively selected. The receptors originated from a man aged 25 to 45 in good health.

The genes are TRBV7-3 and TRBJ2-1; perhaps TRBD2 as D (6 bases). The germline V gene has CDR1 SGHTA and CDR2 FQGTGA. Trimming pared 7 bases from V and 2 bases from J, leaving 15 bases between. The length of the CDR3 is 15 residues. The CDR3 bases are TGTGCCAGCATCTATAGCGGCCGACCCTACAATGAGCAGTTCTTC. Protein: CASIYSGRPYNEQFF.

As to this clone: This sample also contains other DNA sequences that code for the same CDR3. The chain employs TRBV18 and TRBJ2-3; no clear D gene. This CDR3 region has 14 residues. V was cut by 1 base and J by 2 bases, with 7 bases left in between. The V gene's germline CDR1 is KGHSH and CDR2 LQKENI. The CDR3 spells CASSPRPNTDTQYF. DNA for the CDR3: TGTGCCAGCTCACCACGGCCGAACACAGATACGCAGTATTTT. The whole variable domain, filled in from reference TRBV18 and TRBJ2-3, reads NAGVMQNPRHLVRRRGQEARLRCSPMKGHSHVYWYRQLPEEGLKFMVYLQKENIIDESGMPKERFSAEFPKEGPSILRIQQVVRGDSAAYFCASSPRPNTDTQYFGPGTRLTVL.

This clone was observed a single time. This chain joins TRBV11-2 and TRBJ2-1; D is unclear. Germline CDR1 reads SGHAT; CDR2 reads FQNNGV. The CDR3 spans 14 residues. The germline V and J ends were trimmed by 1 base and 1 base, with 5 bases remaining between them. The CDR3 is CASSLGFSYNEQFF. CDR3 coding DNA: TGTGCCAGCAGCTTAGGTTTTTCCTACAATGAGCAGTTCTTC.

This rearrangement joins TRBV28 to TRBJ2-1; a weak D match, TRBD2 (6 bases). This CDR3 region has 15 residues. Germline lookup yields CDR1 MDHEN and CDR2 SYDVKM. V lost 6 bases to trimming and J lost 4 bases, with 16 bases between them. The CDR3 DNA reads as TGTGCCAGCAGAGAGGGGACTCTCGAGTACAATGAGCAGTTCTTC. Protein product: CASREGTLEYNEQFF.

V gene TRBV28 combines with J gene TRBJ2-1; 9 bases agree with TRBD2. Germline CDR1 and CDR2: MDHEN and SYDVKM. This CDR3 comprises 19 residues. Trimming took 1 base from V and 0 from J; bases not matched to a gene: 10. CDR3 bases: TGTGCCAGCAGTTTATTGTTTCGAGGACTAGCGTTCTCCTACAATGAGCAGTTCTTC. It specifies CASSLLFRGLAFSYNEQFF.

The rearrangement uses TRBV15 and TRBJ2-2; TRBD2 aligns across 12 bases. With 3 bases clipped from V and 4 bases from J, the junction kept 6 bases outside the gene matches. The CDR3 contains 17 residues. Germline V gene lookup returns CDR1 LNHNV and CDR2 YYDKDF (reference sequence). CDR3 coding DNA: TGTGCCACCAGCAGGACGGGACTAGCGGGTGGCACCGGGGAGCTGTTTTTT. Amino acids: CATSRTGLAGGTGELFF.

The chain couples TRBV10-3 to TRBJ2-2; D possibly corresponds to TRBD1 (6 bases). Germline lookup yields CDR1 ENHRY and CDR2 SYGVKD. V was cut by 10 bases and J by 2 bases, with 11 bases left in between. This CDR3 has 13 residues. The CDR3 DNA reads TGTGCCACCTCGGACAGAAACACCGGGGAGCTGTTTTTT. This translates into CATSDRNTGELFF.

The chain joins TRBV19 to TRBJ2-7, with D perhaps assigned TRBD1 or TRBD2 (6 bases each). The CDR3 runs 15 residues. Germline CDR1 LNHDA, CDR2 SQIVND (reference sequence). Trimming removed 0 bases at V and 6 bases at J, with 15 bases between. The CDR3 sequence is CASSIDHGGGGEQYF. The DNA for the CDR3 is TGTGCCAGTAGTATAGATCACGGAGGGGGAGGCGAGCAGTACTTC.

This chain connects TRBV5-1 to TRBJ1-2; possible D gene TRBD1, 5 bases. The CDR3 has 13 residues. V was clipped by 3 bases and J by 5 bases, with 11 bases between them. CDR1 and CDR2 (germline): SGHRS, YFSETQ. For the CDR3, the DNA is TGCGCCAGCAGCTCGGAGGGACCTTATGGCTACACCTTC. Amino acid sequence: CASSSEGPYGYTF.

The genes are TRBV5-4 and TRBJ2-5; D not certain. The germline V and J ends were trimmed by 0 bases and 4 bases, with 13 bases remaining between them. Looked up from germline, CDR1 is SGHNT and CDR2 is YYREEE (reference sequence). This CDR3 is built from 15 residues. As DNA, the CDR3 is TGTGCCAGCAGCTTGGGTGGCAGCGAGCTAGAGACCCAGTACTTC. Its translation is CASSLGGSELETQYF.

The chain has TRBV28 and TRBJ2-7, with 11 bases that match TRBD2. V trimming: 7 bases; J trimming: 7 bases; junction bases outside the gene matches: 9. This CDR3 comprises 14 residues. Germline loops: CDR1 MDHEN, CDR2 SYDVKM. CDR3 loop: CASTLAGGPREQYF. CDR3 nucleotides: TGTGCCAGCACCTTAGCGGGAGGGCCGCGGGAGCAGTACTTC.

This clone was seen a single time. This chain connects TRBV2 to TRBJ2-7; D is possibly TRBD1 (6 bases). CDR1 is SNHLY, CDR2 FYNNEI, per germline. The V end was cut by 6 bases, the J end by 9 bases, with 9 bases between. This CDR3 is built from 10 residues. The CDR3 bases are TGTGCCAGCAGGGGACAAAGGCAGTACTTC. Translation: CASRGQRQYF.

This clone was seen a single time. The chain links TRBV2 to TRBJ2-2; 10 bases line up with TRBD2. In germline, CDR1 is SNHLY, CDR2 FYNNEI. The CDR3 consists of 17 residues. Trimming at V came to 2 bases and at J to 3 bases, leaving 6 bases not matched to a gene. The CDR3: CASSETKREGYTGELFF. DNA for the CDR3: TGTGCCAGCAGTGAAACGAAGCGGGAGGGCTACACCGGGGAGCTGTTTTTT.

The chain recombines TRBV7-3 with TRBJ2-5; TRBD1 might be the D (6 bases). CDR1 is SGHTA and CDR2 is FQGTGA in the germline V gene. The length of the CDR3 is 16 residues. Trimming removed 1 base from V and 1 base from J, with 13 bases in between. The CDR3 spells CASSLMPGVPQETQYF. CDR3 in DNA: TGTGCCAGCAGCTTAATGCCAGGGGTCCCCCAAGAGACCCAGTACTTC.

The chain has TRBV2 and TRBJ1-1; D ambiguous. This CDR3 has 14 residues. Germline V gives CDR1 SNHLY, CDR2 FYNNEI. The V and J ends lost 2 bases and 0 bases respectively, with 7 bases between them. This CDR3 reads CASSEREMNTEAFF. The CDR3 DNA reads TGTGCCAGCAGTGAACGGGAGATGAACACTGAAGCTTTCTTT.

Comments on this clone: Other DNA variants within this sample encode the same CDR3. The chain couples TRBV9 to TRBJ2-6, with 7 bases lining up with TRBD2. CDR3 length equals 19 residues. Per germline, CDR1 SGDLS and CDR2 YYNGEE. The ends lost 0 bases at V and 1 base at J; junction bases unmatched: 10. In nucleotides, the CDR3 is TGTGCCAGCAGCGTAGGGCTGGCGGGAGCTGGATCTGGGGCCAACGTCCTGACTTTC. As protein: CASSVGLAGAGSGANVLTF.

This rearrangement joins TRBV18 to TRBJ1-2; TRBD1 agrees at 10 bases. The CDR3 loop spans 16 amino acids. The ends lost 3 bases at V and 9 bases at J; junction bases unmatched: 13. Germline V gives CDR1 KGHSH, CDR2 LQKENI. Written as DNA, the CDR3 is TGTGCCAGCTCACCCCTGGAGAGGACAGGGGGAGTTAGCTACACCTTC. Its translation: CASSPLERTGGVSYTF.

The CDR3 protein is CASSSLGTAFSYEQYF. Written as DNA, the CDR3 is TGTGCCAGCAGTTCGCTTGGGACCGCGTTCTCCTACGAGCAGTACTTC. V is TRBV28 and J is TRBJ2-7; D tentatively reads TRBD1 or TRBD2 (5 bases each). The V gene's germline CDR1 is MDHEN and CDR2 SYDVKM. The CDR3 length is 16 residues. V lost 4 bases and J lost 0, with 16 bases in between.

The chain uses TRBV7-9 and TRBJ2-1, with D possibly being TRBD1 (6 bases). CDR3 length equals 13 residues. Trimming cost V 8 bases and J 5 bases, with 13 bases left between them. The germline V gene encodes CDR1 SEHNR and CDR2 FQNEAQ (reference sequence). The CDR3 nucleotides are TGTGCCAGCGGTTTGCAGGGGAACAATGAGCAGTTCTTC. This sequence encodes CASGLQGNNEQFF.

The J gene is TRBJ1-4, the V gene TRBV10-3, with D possibly being TRBD1 (5 bases). Germline CDR1 reads ENHRY; CDR2 reads SYGVKD. There are 15 residues in the CDR3. V lost 0 bases, J lost 3 bases, and 8 bases lay in between. As DNA, the CDR3 is TGTGCCATCAGTGAGTCGGGGACTCCTAATGAAAAACTGTTTTTT. Translating gives CAISESGTPNEKLFF.

Points on this clone: The same CDR3 arises from other DNA sequences in this sample as well. The rearrangement uses TRBV28 and TRBJ1-2; TRBD1 agrees at 7 bases. The CDR3 is made up of 12 amino acids. Unmatched junction bases numbered 2, after V lost 6 bases and J lost 4 bases. Germline V gene lookup returns CDR1 MDHEN and CDR2 SYDVKM. The CDR3 DNA reads TGTGCCAGCAGAGGACAGGCCTATGGCTACACCTTC. It is translated as CASRGQAYGYTF.

In this sample, this clone turned up once. The rearrangement links TRBV6-1 to TRBJ1-5, with TRBD1 matching 11 bases. The trim removed 7 bases at V and 5 bases at J, leaving 4 bases unmatched. Per the germline V gene, CDR1 is MNHNS and CDR2 is SASEGT. The CDR3 has 14 residues. The CDR3 bases are TGTGCCAGCAAATGGACAGGGGGCCATCAGCCCCAGCATTTT. Amino acid sequence: CASKWTGGHQPQHF.

This chain connects TRBV4-3 to TRBJ1-1; possible D gene TRBD1, 5 bases. CDR1 LGHNA and CDR2 YSLEER come from the germline V gene. Deletions cut 2 bases from V and 2 bases from J, with 9 bases between. The CDR3 is 14 amino acids. The CDR3 DNA reads as TGCGCCAGCAGCCAACAGGGTTATAACACTGAAGCTTTCTTT. Translating gives CASSQQGYNTEAFF.

The chain has TRBV11-3 and TRBJ2-1; a weak D match, TRBD2 (6 bases). Trimming shortened V by 5 bases and J by 5 bases, and 10 bases separated the two germline ends. Germline values: CDR1 SGHNT, CDR2 YENEEA. The CDR3 covers 13 residues. CDR3 loop: CASSLGLNNEQFF. The CDR3 bases are TGTGCCAGCAGCCTGGGACTCAACAATGAGCAGTTCTTC.

Only one count was recorded for this clone. The chain carries TRBV28 and TRBJ1-2; D remains unclear. Germline assignment: CDR1 MDHEN and CDR2 SYDVKM. Trimming stripped 6 bases from V and 4 bases from J, with 18 bases between. The CDR3 runs 15 residues. In DNA form, the CDR3 reads TGTGCCAGCAGCCTCACCCCTCCTTATGGCTATGGCTACACCTTC. This codes for CASSLTPPYGYGYTF.